These 3 T cell receptor beta chains were all obtained from the same sample, sequenced in a study of regulatory T cells in long-lasting Graves disease. The time point is: newly diagnosed GD, antithyroid drugs for less than 3 months. PBMCs provided the RNA from which the TCR library was made. Construction of the TCR beta libraries employed iRepertoire HTBI primers in conjunction with Arm-PCR of CDR3 regions. TCRdb redid the calling of the multiplex PCR reads with MiXCR, one entry per CDR3 protein. The sample holds more than 450,000 distinct CDR3 sequences, about 12% seen once. This sample was also put to use in a study of T cells in Graves' hyperthyroidism and ophthalmopathy.

Sequences were derived from peripheral blood mononuclear cells (PBMCs), sampled at new diagnosis, from a patient treated with antithyroid drugs. These receptors were obtained from a woman in her 30s with Graves disease.

There are many counts of this clonotype. The genes are TRBV7-2 and TRBJ2-5, with D hard to call. The V and J ends lost 2 bases and 2 bases respectively, with 12 bases between them. CDR1 SGHTA and CDR2 FQGNSA come from the germline V gene. The CDR3 consists of 15 residues. CDR3 in DNA: TGTGCCAGCAGCTTACCTGGCAGGCTACAAGAGACCCAGTACTTC. Translated: CASSLPGRLQETQYF.

This sequence joins TRBV5-6 and TRBJ2-7, with 16 bases fitting TRBD2. The CDR3 contains 17 residues. V gave up 4 bases and J gave up 3 bases; unmatched junction bases: 7. The V gene's germline CDR1 is SGHDT and CDR2 YYEEEE. The CDR3 DNA follows: TGTGCCAGCAGCCCCGGGACTAGCGGGAGGGCCCTCTACGAGCAGTACTTC. It encodes CASSPGTSGRALYEQYF. Full variable domain (outside the CDR3, taken from reference TRBV5-6 and TRBJ2-7): DAGVTQSPTHLIKTRGQQVTLRCSPKSGHDTVSWYQQALGQGPQFIFQYYEEEERQRGNFPDRFSGHQFPNYSSELNVNALLLGDSALYLCASSPGTSGRALYEQYFGPGTRLTVT.

This clonotype came up many times. This chain joins TRBV24-1 and TRBJ2-5, with a weak D call TRBD1 (5 bases). Trimming took off 2 bases at V and 4 bases at J, with 13 bases between the two ends. The CDR3 covers 15 residues. The V gene's germline CDR1 is KGHDR and CDR2 SFDVKD. CDR3 residues: CATSDSPGSGETQYF. CDR3 in DNA: TGTGCCACCAGTGATTCCCCAGGGTCGGGAGAGACCCAGTACTTC.